The sequence of this T cell receptor (beta chain) was determined in a study of blood T cell repertoires in COVID-19. Overall study: COVID-19 samples, acute and convalescent, were from the United States, Italy and Spain. Sources were T cells, B-cell-depleted T cells, or PBMCs; the material itself was cDNA or gDNA.

In the original analysis: Estimation of nucleated cell counts was performed using reference gene primer amplification. Method: immunoSEQ multiplex PCR; TCRdb's copy keeps in-frame clones and lacks some. For V, J and clone size, that table is used; D and trimming come from the DNA. The data contain some 170,000 clones, more than 85% of them singletons. V was clipped by 6 bases and J by 7 bases, with 16 bases between them. This CDR3 region has 13 residues. This chain joins TRBV12-3 or TRBV12-4 and TRBJ2-7, with D maybe TRBD1 (7 bases). This clonotype was sampled from a human donor with acute COVID-19. The donor label of this sample is uncertain. Sequenced input: PBMCs or T cells enriched from blood (not recorded which). The CDR3, as DNA: TGTGCCAGCAGCTCGACACAGGGGAGGGAGCAGTACTTC. Translating it yields CASSSTQGREQYF.